The clone carrying this TCR beta chain appeared a few times. Its antigen is still unknown. The data belong to a study of blood T cells in healthy people across ages. Every sample had a minimum of 6 million PBMCs isolated. General study findings and limits: A roughly linear age-dependent decrease characterized TCR beta diversity per million T cells. Both naive CD4+ cell counts and diversity were greater in long-lived donors than in aged donors.

A J-beta primer mix and a sample-barcoded 5' primer were used in a second PCR of roughly 6 to 11 cycles. Every individual sample yielded 2.5 million or more paired-end reads (each containing CDR3). TCRdb processed the 5' RACE reads anew with MiXCR; each CDR3 protein has one entry. The table has roughly 680,000 distinct CDR3 sequences, roughly 50% seen once. This TCR derives from a woman aged 60-75 years in good health. The sequencing sample was made of blood.

This chain's CDR3 is CASSQGAGRLYNEQFF. Written as DNA, the CDR3 is TGTGCCAGCAGCCAAGGGGCAGGGAGACTCTACAATGAGCAGTTCTTC. This rearrangement joins TRBV14 to TRBJ2-1; the D call may be TRBD1 or TRBD2 (5 bases each). This CDR3 has 16 amino acids. CDR1 is SGHDN, CDR2 FVKESK, per germline. Deletions cut 1 base from V and 3 bases from J, with 13 bases between.